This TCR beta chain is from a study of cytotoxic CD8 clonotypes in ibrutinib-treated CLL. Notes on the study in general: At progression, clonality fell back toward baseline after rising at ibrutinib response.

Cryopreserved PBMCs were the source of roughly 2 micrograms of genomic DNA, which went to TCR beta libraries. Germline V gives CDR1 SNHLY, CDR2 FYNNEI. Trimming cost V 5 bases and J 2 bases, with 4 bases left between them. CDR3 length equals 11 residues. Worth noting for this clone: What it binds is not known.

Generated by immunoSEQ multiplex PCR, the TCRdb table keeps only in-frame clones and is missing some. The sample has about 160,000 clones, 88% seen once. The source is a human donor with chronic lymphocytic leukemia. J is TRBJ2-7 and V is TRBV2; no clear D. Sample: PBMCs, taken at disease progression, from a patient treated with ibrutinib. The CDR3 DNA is TGTGCCAGCAGTTTGACCTACGAGCAGTACTTC. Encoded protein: CASSLTYEQYF.